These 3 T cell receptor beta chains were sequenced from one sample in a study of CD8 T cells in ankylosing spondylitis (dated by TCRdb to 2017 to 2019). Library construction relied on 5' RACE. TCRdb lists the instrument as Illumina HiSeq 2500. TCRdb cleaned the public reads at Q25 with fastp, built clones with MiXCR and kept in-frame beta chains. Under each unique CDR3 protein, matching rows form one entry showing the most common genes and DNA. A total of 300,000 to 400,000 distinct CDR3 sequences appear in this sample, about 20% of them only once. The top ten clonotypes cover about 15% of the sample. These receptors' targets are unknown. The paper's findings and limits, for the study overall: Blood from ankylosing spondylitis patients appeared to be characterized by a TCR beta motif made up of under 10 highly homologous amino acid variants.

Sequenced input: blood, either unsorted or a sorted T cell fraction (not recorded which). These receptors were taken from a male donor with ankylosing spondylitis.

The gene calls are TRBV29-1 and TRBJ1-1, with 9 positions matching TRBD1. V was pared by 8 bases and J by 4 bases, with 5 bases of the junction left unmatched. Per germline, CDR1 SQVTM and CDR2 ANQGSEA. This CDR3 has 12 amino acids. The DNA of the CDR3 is TGCAGCTTCGGGACAGGGTCCACTGAAGCTTTCTTT. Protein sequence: CSFGTGSTEAFF.

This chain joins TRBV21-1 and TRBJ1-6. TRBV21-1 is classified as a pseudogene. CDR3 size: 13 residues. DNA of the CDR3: TGTGCCAGCAGCTTCTCCTATAATTCACCCCTCCACTTT. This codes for CASSFSYNSPLHF.

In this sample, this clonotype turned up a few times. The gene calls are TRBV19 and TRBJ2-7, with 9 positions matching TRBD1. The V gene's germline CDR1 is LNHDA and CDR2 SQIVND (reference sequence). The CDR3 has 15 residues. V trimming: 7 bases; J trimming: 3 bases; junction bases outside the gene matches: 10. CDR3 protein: CASTLRGQGLYEQYF. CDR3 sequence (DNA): TGTGCCAGTACCTTAAGGGGACAGGGTCTCTACGAGCAGTACTTC.